This TCR beta chain was documented in a study of T cell changes during pregnancy in multiple sclerosis. Generated by immunoSEQ multiplex PCR, the TCRdb table keeps only in-frame clones and is missing some. Here the sample spans 50,000 or so clones, around 90% being singletons. CDR3 length: 16 residues. Germline values: CDR1 MGHDK, CDR2 SYGVNS. V lost 3 bases to trimming and J lost 9 bases, with 21 bases between them. The chain has TRBV25-1 and TRBJ2-1; possibly TRBD1 for D (8 bases). This sequence originates from a female donor with multiple sclerosis, enrolled in a pregnancy study. The material was CD4+ T cells from peripheral blood mononuclear cells, obtained before pregnancy. CDR3 sequence (DNA): TGTGCCAGCAGTGATCTGGCCAGGGGGCGGGAGACTGAGCAGTTCTTC. Encoded protein: CASSDLARGRETEQFF.